This T cell receptor (beta chain) was sequenced during a study of cytomegalovirus exposure and HLA in healthy donors. The V end lost 1 base, the J end lost 6 bases, and 17 bases lay between the germline ends. Germline CDR1 and CDR2: MNHNS and SASEGT. There are 16 residues in the CDR3. PCR employed 60 Vbeta and 13 Jbeta primers. Assay: immunoSEQ multiplex PCR; the TCRdb copy retains only in-frame clones and omits some. This table has 65,000 to 85,000 clones, 70% to 85% appearing once. In regard to this clone: As yet, its antigen is unknown.

The study's findings and limits: There were a few CMV-associated chains whose specificity for CMV antigens was confirmed in vitro. The study recorded over 150 TCR beta chains that were cytomegalovirus-associated.

The sequenced sample consisted of PBMCs. The chain carries TRBV6-1 and TRBJ2-3, with TRBD2 as a possible D gene (6 bases). This receptor was taken from a man over 45 in good health and CMV-seropositive. CDR3 loop: CASSEGLGTGDDTQYF. The CDR3 DNA sequence: TGTGCCAGCAGTGAAGGGCTAGGGACGGGAGACGATACGCAGTATTTT.